These 6 T cell receptor beta chains were sequenced from one sample in a study of cytomegalovirus exposure and HLA in healthy donors. Primers included in the PCR were 60 Vbeta and 13 Jbeta primers. TCRdb's table, derived via immunoSEQ multiplex PCR, lists solely in-frame clones and lacks some. Of approximately 190,000 clones listed, over 80% are singletons. The material sequenced was PBMCs. Receptors originate from a man in his forties or fifties in good health and CMV-seropositive.

The gene calls are TRBV18 and TRBJ2-7, with TRBD1 as a possible D gene (6 bases). The germline V gene encodes CDR1 KGHSH and CDR2 LQKENI. Trimming took off 3 bases at V and 4 bases at J, with 16 bases between the two ends. The CDR3 loop spans 15 amino acids. CDR3 nucleotides: TGTGCCAGCTCACCTCCCGGACAGACGTTGTACGAGCAGTACTTC. It translates to CASSPPGQTLYEQYF.

This chain joins TRBV6-5 and TRBJ2-7; 8 bases are a match to TRBD1. Germline V gives CDR1 MNHEY, CDR2 SVGAGI. J lost 6 bases, V lost 5 bases, and 6 bases had no gene match. The CDR3 loop spans 13 amino acids. The CDR3 nucleotides are TGTGCCAGCAGTCGGACAGGGTCCGGCGAGCAGTACTTC. This translates into CASSRTGSGEQYF.

The chain joins TRBV25-1 to TRBJ1-6; 8 nucleotides align to TRBD1. The J segment lost 9 bases and the V segment lost 9 bases, leaving 10 bases of the junction unmatched. The CDR3 runs 14 residues. The germline gives CDR1 MGHDK, CDR2 SYGVNS. The CDR3 nucleotides are TGTGCCAGTCAGGGGGCGATCTGGATTTCACCCCTCCACTTT. Its protein product is CASQGAIWISPLHF.

The chain joins TRBV7-3 to TRBJ2-7; D is possibly TRBD1 (6 bases). The germline V gene encodes CDR1 SGHTA and CDR2 FQGTGA. The CDR3 length is 13 residues. V gave up 5 bases and J gave up 7 bases, with 15 bases separating them. The CDR3 is CASSLQGIEEQYF. DNA for the CDR3: TGTGCCAGCAGCCTACAGGGTATTGAAGAGCAGTACTTC.

This sequence joins TRBV28 and TRBJ2-7; 10 nucleotides agree with TRBD2. Germline values: CDR1 MDHEN, CDR2 SYDVKM. CDR3 length equals 15 residues. With 2 bases clipped from V and 4 bases from J, the junction kept 5 bases outside the gene matches. This CDR3 reads CASSLGLAGAYEQYF. DNA for the CDR3: TGTGCCAGCAGTTTAGGGCTAGCGGGGGCTTACGAGCAGTACTTC.

This chain connects TRBV6-5 to TRBJ1-1; D ambiguous. This CDR3 is built from 14 residues. Germline CDR1 reads MNHEY; CDR2 reads SVGAGI. Trimming pared 5 bases from V and 0 bases from J, leaving 10 bases between. The CDR3 spells CASSPEGMNTEAFF. CDR3 coding DNA: TGTGCCAGCAGTCCCGAGGGAATGAACACTGAAGCTTTCTTT.